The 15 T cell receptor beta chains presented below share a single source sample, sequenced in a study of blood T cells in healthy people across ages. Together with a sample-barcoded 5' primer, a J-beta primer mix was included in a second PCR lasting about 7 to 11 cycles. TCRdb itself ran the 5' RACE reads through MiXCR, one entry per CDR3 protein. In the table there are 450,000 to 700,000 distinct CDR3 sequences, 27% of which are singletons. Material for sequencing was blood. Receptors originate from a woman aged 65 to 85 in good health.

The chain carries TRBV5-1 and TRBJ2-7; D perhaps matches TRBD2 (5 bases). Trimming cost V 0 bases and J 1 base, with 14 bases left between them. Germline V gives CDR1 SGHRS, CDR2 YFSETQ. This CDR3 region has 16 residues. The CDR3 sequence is CASSLGRSTGSYEQYF. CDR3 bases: TGCGCCAGCAGCTTGGGCCGGTCCACGGGATCCTACGAGCAGTACTTC.

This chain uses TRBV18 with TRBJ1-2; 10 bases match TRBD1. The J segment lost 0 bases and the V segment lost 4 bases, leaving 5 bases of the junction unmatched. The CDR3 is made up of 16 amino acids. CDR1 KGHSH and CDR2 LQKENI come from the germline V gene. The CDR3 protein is CASSQRQGAPNYGYTF. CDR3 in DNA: TGTGCCAGCTCACAGAGACAGGGGGCACCTAACTATGGCTACACCTTC.

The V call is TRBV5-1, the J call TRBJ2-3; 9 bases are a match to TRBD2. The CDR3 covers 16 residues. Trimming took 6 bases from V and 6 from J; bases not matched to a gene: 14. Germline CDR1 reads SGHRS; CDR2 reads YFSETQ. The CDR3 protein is CASTHGGGAYIDTQYF. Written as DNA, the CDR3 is TGCGCCAGCACCCACGGCGGGGGGGCGTACATTGATACGCAGTATTTT. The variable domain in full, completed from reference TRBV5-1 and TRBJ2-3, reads KAGVTQTPRYLIKTRGQQVTLSCSPISGHRSVSWYQQTPGQGLQFLFEYFSETQRNKGNFPGRFSGRQFSNSRSEMNVSTLELGDSALYLCASTHGGGAYIDTQYFGPGTRLTVL.

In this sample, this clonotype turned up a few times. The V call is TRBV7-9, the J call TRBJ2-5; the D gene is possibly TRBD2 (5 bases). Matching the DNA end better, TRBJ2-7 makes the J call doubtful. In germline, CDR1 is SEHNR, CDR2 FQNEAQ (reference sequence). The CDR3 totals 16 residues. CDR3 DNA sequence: TGTGCCAGCAGCTTAGGCCGGGGTGGCAGCTCCTACGAGCAGTACTTC. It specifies CASSLGRGGSSYEQYF.

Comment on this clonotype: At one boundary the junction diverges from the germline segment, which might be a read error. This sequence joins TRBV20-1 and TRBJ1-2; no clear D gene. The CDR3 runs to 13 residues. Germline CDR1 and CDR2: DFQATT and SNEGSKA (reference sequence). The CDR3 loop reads CGARRRVNYGYTF. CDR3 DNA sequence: TGCGGTGCTAGAAGAAGGGTTAACTATGGCTACACCTTC.

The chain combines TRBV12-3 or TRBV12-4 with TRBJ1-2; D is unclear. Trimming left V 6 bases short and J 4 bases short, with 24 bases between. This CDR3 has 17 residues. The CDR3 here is CASSPSRIGVSGYGYTF. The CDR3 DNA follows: TGTGCCAGCAGCCCCTCCAGGATCGGGGTTTCAGGCTATGGCTACACCTTC.

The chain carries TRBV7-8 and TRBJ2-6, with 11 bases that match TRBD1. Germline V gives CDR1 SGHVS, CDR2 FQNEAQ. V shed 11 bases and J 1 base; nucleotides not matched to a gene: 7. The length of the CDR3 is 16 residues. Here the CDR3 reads CAAAGTGGSGANVLTF. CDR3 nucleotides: TGTGCCGCGGCCGGGACAGGGGGATCTGGGGCCAACGTCCTGACTTTC.

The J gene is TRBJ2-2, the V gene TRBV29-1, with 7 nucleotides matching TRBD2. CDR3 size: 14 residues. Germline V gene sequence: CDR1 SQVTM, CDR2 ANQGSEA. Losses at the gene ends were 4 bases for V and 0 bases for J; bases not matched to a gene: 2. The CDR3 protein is CSVGLAANTGELFF. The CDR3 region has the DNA TGCAGCGTTGGGCTAGCGGCGAACACCGGGGAGCTGTTTTTT.

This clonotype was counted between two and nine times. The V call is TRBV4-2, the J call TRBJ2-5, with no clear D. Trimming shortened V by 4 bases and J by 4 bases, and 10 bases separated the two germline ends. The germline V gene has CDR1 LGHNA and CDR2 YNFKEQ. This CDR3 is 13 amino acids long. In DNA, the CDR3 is TGTGCCAGCAGCCCAAAAGAGCTAGAGACCCAGTACTTC. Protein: CASSPKELETQYF.

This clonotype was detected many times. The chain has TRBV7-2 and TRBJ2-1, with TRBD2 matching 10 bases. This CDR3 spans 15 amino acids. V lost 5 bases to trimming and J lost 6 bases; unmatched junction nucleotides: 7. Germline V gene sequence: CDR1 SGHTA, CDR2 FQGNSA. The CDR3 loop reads CASSPGLAGANEQFF. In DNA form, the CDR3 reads TGTGCCAGCAGCCCCGGGCTAGCGGGGGCCAATGAGCAGTTCTTC.

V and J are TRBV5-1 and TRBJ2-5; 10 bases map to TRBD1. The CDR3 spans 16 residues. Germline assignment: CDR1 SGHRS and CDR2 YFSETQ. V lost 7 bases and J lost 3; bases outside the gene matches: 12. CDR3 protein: CASSTSTGTGEETQYF. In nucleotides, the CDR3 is TGCGCCAGCTCCACATCGACCGGGACAGGGGAAGAGACCCAGTACTTC.

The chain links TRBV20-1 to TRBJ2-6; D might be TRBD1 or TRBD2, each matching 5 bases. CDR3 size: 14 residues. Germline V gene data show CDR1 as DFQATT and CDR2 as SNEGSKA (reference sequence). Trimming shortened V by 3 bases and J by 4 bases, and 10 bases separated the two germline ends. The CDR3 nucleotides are TGCAGTGCTAGTGGGGGATACGGGGCCAACGTCCTGACTTTC. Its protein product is CSASGGYGANVLTF.

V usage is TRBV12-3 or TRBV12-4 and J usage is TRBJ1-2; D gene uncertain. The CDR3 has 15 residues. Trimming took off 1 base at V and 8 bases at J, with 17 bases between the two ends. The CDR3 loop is CASSLGPGVARGYTF. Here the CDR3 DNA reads TGTGCCAGCAGTTTAGGCCCTGGGGTGGCCCGGGGCTACACCTTC.

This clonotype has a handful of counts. CDR3 bases: TGTGCCAGCAGTCCCAGGGGGCTAGGGACTGAAGCTTTCTTT. Translation gives CASSPRGLGTEAFF. The chain joins TRBV12-3 or TRBV12-4 to TRBJ1-1; 8 bases are a match to TRBD1. This CDR3 spans 14 amino acids. V lost 5 bases, J lost 5 bases, and 7 bases stayed unmatched.

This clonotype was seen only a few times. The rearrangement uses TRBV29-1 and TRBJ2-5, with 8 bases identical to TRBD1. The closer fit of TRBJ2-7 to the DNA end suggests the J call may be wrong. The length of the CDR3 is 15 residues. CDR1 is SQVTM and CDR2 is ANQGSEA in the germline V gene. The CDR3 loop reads CSVKAPQGGTYEQYF. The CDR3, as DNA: TGCAGTGTCAAAGCCCCACAGGGGGGAACCTACGAGCAGTACTTC.